This paragraph reports one T cell receptor (beta chain). As yet, its antigen is unknown. Profiling relied on immunoSEQ multiplex PCR, and the TCRdb table lists in-frame clones only, not all of them. This sample has approximately 26,000 clones, with over 80% found just once. The sample comes from a study of graft-versus-host responses after intestinal transplantation. About the study: Isolated intestinal, liver-intestinal, or multivisceral transplants had been given to the recipients. Among the recipients, all got anti-thymocyte globulin induction and then tacrolimus and steroids for around 3 years. Points from the study as a whole: The study associated peak circulating GvH clone levels with early post-transplant HvG declines. GvH clones appeared in recipient marrow, some first in ileum or blood.

Germline V gives CDR1 SGHRS, CDR2 YFSETQ. Trimming took off 2 bases at V and 5 bases at J, with 13 bases between the two ends. CDR3 size: 15 residues. The V call is TRBV5-1, the J call TRBJ2-2, with D perhaps TRBD2 (6 bases). The clonotype originates from a human patient who received an intestinal transplant, so some T cells may come from the graft donor. The source was PBMCs, collected 27 to 29 days after intestinal transplant. For the CDR3, the DNA is TGCGCCAGCAGCTTAGGAGGGTCGTGGACCGGGGAGCTGTTTTTT. Its translation is CASSLGGSWTGELFF.